The T cell receptor (beta chain) described here comes from a study of T-cell reconstitution after alpha-beta-depleted transplantation in children. The sample holds many counts of this clonotype. Its target is not known. Unique molecular identifiers were used to barcode this TCRbeta library. TCRdb re-analysed the PCR reads in MiXCR, keeping a single row per CDR3 protein. The sample comprises 65,000 to 70,000 distinct CDR3 sequences, around 4.7% of which are singletons, and over 15% rests with the top ten. CDR3 length equals 18 residues. Germline CDR1 MNHEY, CDR2 SMNVEV (reference sequence). V was pared by 5 bases and J by 0 bases, with 9 bases of the junction left unmatched. Findings and limits, study-wide: Some patients showed high day-60 TCRbeta diversity, which derived from surviving recipient T cells and thymic progenitors.

The chain joins TRBV27 to TRBJ2-1, with 11 bases lining up with TRBD2. The sequences come from PBMCs, mostly from graft donor cells, collected 180 days after TCRalphabeta/CD19-depleted stem cell transplant. This clonotype was sampled from a boy in the first two years of life who had a stem cell transplant for acute myeloid leukemia, so the T cells may come from the graft donor. The CDR3 loop reads CASSAGLAGVISYNEQFF. CDR3 nucleotide sequence: TGTGCCAGCAGTGCAGGACTAGCGGGTGTTATCTCCTACAATGAGCAGTTCTTC.